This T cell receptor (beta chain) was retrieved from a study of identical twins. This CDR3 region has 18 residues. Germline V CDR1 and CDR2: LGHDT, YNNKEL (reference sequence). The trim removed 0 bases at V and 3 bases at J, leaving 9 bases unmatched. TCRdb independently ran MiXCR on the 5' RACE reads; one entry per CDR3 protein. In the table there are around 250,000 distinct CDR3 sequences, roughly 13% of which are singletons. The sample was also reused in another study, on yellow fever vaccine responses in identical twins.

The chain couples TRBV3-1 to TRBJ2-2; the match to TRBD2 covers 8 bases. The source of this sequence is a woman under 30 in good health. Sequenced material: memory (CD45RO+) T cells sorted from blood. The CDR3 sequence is CASSQDLAGGDYTGELFF. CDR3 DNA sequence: TGTGCCAGCAGCCAAGATCTGGCGGGGGGCGACTACACCGGGGAGCTGTTTTTT. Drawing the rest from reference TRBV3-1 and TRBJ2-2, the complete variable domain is DTAVSQTPKYLVTQMGNDKSIKCEQNLGHDTMYWYKQDSKKFLKIMFSYNNKELIINETVPNRFSPKSPDKAHLNLHINSLELGDSAVYFCASSQDLAGGDYTGELFFGEGSRLTVL.